A selection of T cell receptor beta chains follows, all from one sample in a study of blood T cell repertoires in COVID-19. TCRdb keeps only in-frame clones here, not all; method: immunoSEQ multiplex PCR. The sample includes 300,000 or so clones, more than 85% seen only once; the top ten take around 2.2%. Material for sequencing was peripheral blood. The receptors shown here come from a woman between 25 and 40 years old with COVID-19, enrolled during active disease. The CDR3 runs from the conserved cysteine through the conserved F or W. The D gene is left open where the match is weak. Some rows have no size entry. The others give once, few or many, or a class for an expanded clone.

J gene | D gene | clone size | V gene | CDR3 DNA | CDR3 protein
TRBJ1-5 | NA | few | TRBV4-1 | TGCGCCAGCAGCCAAGATAATACAGGGAATCAGCCCCAGCATTTT | CASSQDNTGNQPQHF
TRBJ2-3 | NA | NA | TRBV7-3 | TGTGCCAGCAGCTTAAGCGGGGCCACAGATACGCAGTATTTT | CASSLSGATDTQYF
TRBJ2-1 | NA | NA | TRBV7-2 | TGTGCCAGCAGCTTAGAGCGGGCCAACAATGAGCAGTTCTTC | CASSLERANNEQFF
TRBJ1-2 | TRBD1 | NA | TRBV11-2 | TGTGCCAGCAGTCTGACAGGGTCTGCAAACTATGGCTACACCTTC | CASSLTGSANYGYTF
TRBJ1-5 | TRBD1 | NA | TRBV27 | TGTGCCAGCAGTTTCGGGACAGGGGGCGTCAATCAGCCCCAGCATTTT | CASSFGTGGVNQPQHF
TRBJ2-2 | TRBD1 | NA | TRBV15 | TGTGCCACGTCTCCGGGACAGGGGATCGCCGGGGAGCTGTTTTTT | CATSPGQGIAGELFF
TRBJ1-5 | NA | NA | TRBV5-8 | TGTGCCAGCAGCCTACTAAATCAGCCCCAGCATTTT | CASSLLNQPQHF
TRBJ2-6 | NA | NA | TRBV5-1 | TGCGCCAGCAGCTCCCAGGACAGACAAAACTCTGGGGCCAACGTCCTGACTTTC | CASSSQDRQNSGANVLTF
TRBJ2-1 | TRBD2 | NA | TRBV5-5 | TGTGCCAGCAGCTGGAGCGGGGGGGACAATGAGCAGTTCTTC | CASSWSGGDNEQFF
TRBJ1-2 | NA | NA | TRBV9 | TGTGCCAGCAGCGTGACCTGGACAACCAACTATGGCTACACCTTC | CASSVTWTTNYGYTF
TRBJ2-1 | TRBD2 | NA | TRBV11-3 | TGTGCCAGCAGCGCCCGGACTAGCGGGAGGAATGAGCAGTTCTTC | CASSARTSGRNEQFF
TRBJ1-2 | NA | NA | TRBV5-6 | TGTGCCAGCAGGTTTTGGAGGACGACTATCCCCTATGGCTACACCTTC | CASRFWRTTIPYGYTF
TRBJ1-2 | TRBD1 | NA | TRBV9 | TGTGCCAGCAGCAGGGACAGTTTCTATGGCTACACCTTC | CASSRDSFYGYTF
TRBJ1-6 | NA | NA | TRBV7-2 | TGTGCCAGCAGCTTAGCCTCCTGGCAGGGGTTCGTGTCCTATAATTCACCCCTCCACTTT | CASSLASWQGFVSYNSPLHF
TRBJ1-5 | NA | NA | TRBV20-1 | TGCAGTGCTAGTTCCACGGGACTCGGGCCCCAGCATTTT | CSASSTGLGPQHF
TRBJ1-1 | TRBD1 | NA | TRBV5-1 | TGCGCCAGCAGCTTGCAGGGGGACACTGAAGCTTTCTTT | CASSLQGDTEAFF
TRBJ1-1 | NA | NA | TRBV5-8 | TGTGCCAGCAGCTCAGGGTTTACTGAAGCTTTCTTT | CASSSGFTEAFF
TRBJ2-5 | TRBD2 | NA | TRBV19 | TGTGCCACCGGGACTAGCGGGAGTCAGCAGACCCAGTACTTC | CATGTSGSQQTQYF
TRBJ2-3 | NA | NA | TRBV7-2 | TGTGCCAGCAGCTTAGCTCTAGCGAGCACAGATACGCAGTATTTT | CASSLALASTDTQYF
TRBJ1-2 | NA | NA | TRBV3-1/TRBV3-2 | TGTGCCAGCAGCCAAGTGGCCAGGAATGGCTACACCTTC | CASSQVARNGYTF
TRBJ1-5 | NA | NA | TRBV7-9 | TGTGCCAGCAGCTTAGGTGGCAATACGAATCAGCCCCAGCATTTT | CASSLGGNTNQPQHF
TRBJ2-7 | NA | NA | TRBV19 | TGTGCCAGTAGTAACAATTGGTCCTACGAGCAGTACTTC | CASSNNWSYEQYF
TRBJ1-1 | TRBD1 | NA | TRBV10-3 | TGTGCCATCAGAGGGACAGGCTACTCTGAAGCTTTCTTT | CAIRGTGYSEAFF
TRBJ2-1 | NA | NA | TRBV28 | TGTGCCAGCAGTTTGGAGGGGGCTGGGAACAATGAGCAGTTCTTC | CASSLEGAGNNEQFF
TRBJ1-4 | TRBD1 | NA | TRBV9 | TGTGCCAGCAGCGCCCGACAGGGAGGTGAGACTAATGAAAAACTGTTTTTT | CASSARQGGETNEKLFF
TRBJ2-3 | NA | NA | TRBV2 | TGTGCCAGCAGTGAAGTCCGAGATACGCAGTATTTT | CASSEVRDTQYF
TRBJ2-6 | NA | NA | TRBV19 | TGTGCCAGTAACTTCGATAGCTCTGGGGCCAACGTCCTGACTTTC | CASNFDSSGANVLTF
TRBJ1-2 | TRBD1 | few | TRBV5-1 | TGCGCCAGCAGCTTGGCCCTGGGACAGGGGGCCCACTACACCTTC | CASSLALGQGAHYTF
TRBJ1-5 | NA | NA | TRBV30 | TGTGCCTGGAGCTATACCGGGAGTAGCAATCAGCCCCAGCATTTT | CAWSYTGSSNQPQHF
TRBJ1-4 | NA | NA | TRBV16 | TGTGCCAGCAGCCAATTAGGACACCGGAATGAAAAACTGTTTTTT | CASSQLGHRNEKLFF
TRBJ1-2 | TRBD1 | NA | TRBV9 | TGTGCCAGCAGCATATCCCCCTTTGACCCGGGACAGGGAGGCTACACCTTC | CASSISPFDPGQGGYTF
TRBJ1-1 | NA | NA | TRBV3-1/TRBV3-2 | TGTGCCAGCAGCCTGGCCCCGGGTAACACTGAAGCTTTCTTT | CASSLAPGNTEAFF
TRBJ1-1 | NA | NA | TRBV19 | TGTGCCAGTAGTATGAGGAGGGGGAACACTGAAGCTTTCTTT | CASSMRRGNTEAFF
TRBJ2-7 | TRBD1 | NA | TRBV2 | TGTGCCAGCAGAACAGGGGGTGGTCTCTACGAGCAGTACTTC | CASRTGGGLYEQYF
TRBJ1-6 | NA | NA | TRBV5-6 | TGTGCCAGCAGCTCAGACACCAATAATTCACCCCTCCACTTT | CASSSDTNNSPLHF
TRBJ1-1 | NA | NA | TRBV7-2 | TGTGCCAGCAGCTCCCGCGGCACTGAAGCTTTCTTT | CASSSRGTEAFF